Listed here are 9 T cell receptor beta chains from one sample, sequenced in a study of T cells in Graves' hyperthyroidism and ophthalmopathy. Amplified regions were TCR beta CDR3 sequences from RNA transcripts. TCR CDR3 regions were first amplified by RT-PCR with HTBI primers. From the multiplex PCR reads, TCRdb called clonotypes with MiXCR, one entry per CDR3 protein. This sample carries hundreds of thousands of distinct CDR3 sequences, approximately 14% of them seen once, and the ten largest clones take roughly 13%. The sample was blood. The receptors come from a young woman with Graves' hyperthyroidism.

This clonotype has ten or more counts. The chain employs TRBV11-2 and TRBJ2-5; no clear D gene. Germline V gene data show CDR1 as SGHAT and CDR2 as FQNNGV. The ends were cut back, 4 bases at V and 9 bases at J, with 15 bases in the middle. The CDR3 has 13 residues. This chain's CDR3 is CASSSFPELAQYF. CDR3 in DNA: TGTGCCAGCAGCTCCTTCCCGGAGTTGGCCCAGTACTTC. The full variable domain, completed using reference TRBV11-2 and TRBJ2-5, is EAGVAQSPRYKIIEKRQSVAFWCNPISGHATLYWYQQILGQGPKLLIQFQNNGVVDDSQLPKDRFSAERLKGVDSTLKIQPAKLEDSAVYLCASSSFPELAQYFGPGTRLLVL.

Of note for this clonotype: One end of the junction fails to match germline, which may point to a read error. The chain is built from TRBV19 and TRBJ1-1, with D perhaps TRBD1 (5 bases). In germline, CDR1 is LNHDA, CDR2 SQIVND (reference sequence). The CDR3 spans 15 residues. The CDR3 DNA reads as TGTGCCATTTCAGGGTCCCTAGAGATGAATACTGAAGCTTTCTTT. Translation gives CAISGSLEMNTEAFF. Drawing the rest from reference TRBV19 and TRBJ1-1, the complete variable domain is DGGITQSPKYLFRKEGQNVTLSCEQNLNHDAMYWYRQDPGQGLRLIYYSQIVNDFQKGDIAEGYSVSREKKESFPLTVTSAQKNPTAFYLCAISGSLEMNTEAFFGQGTRLTVV.

This clonotype was counted between two and nine times. The V gene is TRBV9, the J gene TRBJ1-3; TRBD1 agrees at 7 bases. CDR1 is SGDLS, CDR2 YYNGEE, per germline. CDR3 length equals 16 residues. V was clipped by 5 bases and J by 2 bases; unmatched bases: 10. CDR3 protein: CASRATGAQAGNTIYF. Written as DNA, the CDR3 is TGTGCCAGCAGAGCAACAGGGGCGCAGGCTGGAAACACCATATATTTT.

There are many counts of this clonotype. The junction does not match germline at one end; this may be a read error. This rearrangement joins TRBV3-1 to TRBJ2-7; no definite D call. Germline loops: CDR1 LGHDT, CDR2 YNNKEL (reference sequence). This CDR3 spans 12 amino acids. The CDR3 loop reads CASSEETGGQYF. The CDR3 region has the DNA TGTGCCAGCAGCGAAGAAACCGGTGGGCAGTACTTC.

The chain uses TRBV13 and TRBJ2-2, with TRBD2 identical over 11 bases. The CDR3 consists of 16 residues. Looked up from germline, CDR1 is PRHDT and CDR2 is FYEKMQ (reference sequence). The V segment lost 4 bases and the J segment 7 bases; nucleotides outside the gene matches: 8. The CDR3 loop reads CASSSRTSGSVGELFF. Here the CDR3 DNA reads TGTGCCAGCAGCTCAAGGACTAGCGGGTCGGTCGGGGAGCTGTTTTTT. Together with reference TRBV13 and TRBJ2-2, the CDR3 gives the full variable domain: AAGVIQSPRHLIKEKRETATLKCYPIPRHDTVYWYQQGPGQDPQFLISFYEKMQSDKGSIPDRFSAQQFSDYHSELNMSSLELGDSALYFCASSSRTSGSVGELFFGEGSRLTVL.

The rearrangement links TRBV19 to TRBJ2-5, with a weak D call TRBD1 (6 bases). This CDR3 has 15 amino acids. Germline V lookup: CDR1 LNHDA, CDR2 SQIVND (reference sequence). V lost 4 bases to trimming and J lost 5 bases, with 17 bases between them. In nucleotides, the CDR3 is TGTGCCAGTAGTAAGTGGGGGCGCTGGATTGAGACCCAGTACTTC. Residues: CASSKWGRWIETQYF.

This clonotype has at least ten counts. The chain links TRBV2 to TRBJ2-7; 14 positions agree with TRBD2. The germline V gene encodes CDR1 SNHLY and CDR2 FYNNEI. V lost 7 bases to trimming and J lost 4 bases; unmatched junction nucleotides: 6. CDR3 length equals 15 residues. The CDR3 protein is CASISGLAGVYEQYF. DNA of the CDR3: TGTGCCAGCATATCGGGACTAGCGGGGGTTTACGAGCAGTACTTC.

This clonotype was observed at least ten times. This rearrangement joins TRBV5-1 to TRBJ2-3; 7 nucleotides match TRBD2. CDR1 and CDR2 (germline): SGHRS, YFSETQ. V lost 3 bases and J lost 1; bases outside the gene matches: 2. There are 14 residues in the CDR3. DNA for the CDR3: TGCGCCAGCAGCTGGGAGGGGCGCACAGATACGCAGTATTTT. Its translation is CASSWEGRTDTQYF.

This clonotype has a count of ten or more. The J gene is TRBJ1-4, the V gene TRBV2, with a tentative D call TRBD1 (6 bases). Deletions cut 3 bases from V and 7 bases from J, with 15 bases between. CDR1 is SNHLY, CDR2 FYNNEI, per germline. There are 15 residues in the CDR3. The CDR3 bases are TGTGCCAGCAGTGATAGAAACAGGGTTGGTGAAAAACTGTTTTTT. Amino acids: CASSDRNRVGEKLFF.